This paragraph covers one T cell receptor (beta chain) sequence. Trimming removed 1 base at V and 1 base at J, with 9 bases between. CDR3 size: 15 residues. CDR1 is SGHAT, CDR2 FQNNGV, per germline. Cohorts were determined from participant-reported clinical history. As originally analysed: Reference gene primer amplification gave estimated nucleated cell counts. The table came from immunoSEQ multiplex PCR; TCRdb's copy has only in-frame clones and leaves some out. V and J calls and clone size are given by that table; D and trimming were obtained from the DNA. The sample records about 400,000 clones, around 90% being singletons. The data belong to a study of blood T cell repertoires in COVID-19. The overall study: PBMCs, B-cell-depleted T cells, or T cells were the source of the cDNA or gDNA that made up the material.

This TCR came from a woman aged 18-30 years with acute COVID-19. V is TRBV11-2 and J is TRBJ2-3, with D possibly matching TRBD2 (5 bases). The sequencing sample was made of PBMCs or T cells enriched from blood (not recorded which). The CDR3 reads CASSLGPAGTDTQYF. CDR3 bases: TGTGCCAGCAGCTTAGGCCCAGCGGGCACAGATACGCAGTATTTT.